The 3 T cell receptor beta chains given below trace back to one sample, sequenced in a study of T cell clonotyping in hematopoietic cell transplantation (dated by TCRdb to the early 2020s). Library prep was done by the immunoSEQ multiplex PCR assay. As stored in TCRdb, this immuneACCESS dataset retains in-frame rearrangements with V and J assigned. A fraction of the clones does not appear; measured against another copy, unresolved V genes explain less than half of the discrepancy, and the remainder lacks a known reason. Present in this sample are more than 65,000 clones, around 94% of which were seen just once. The ten largest clonotypes hold 1.6% of the sample. Material: peripheral blood mononuclear cells. These receptors were obtained from a man in his fifties or sixties in good health. Some clones in this sample may be carry-over from other donors' samples.

The J gene is TRBJ2-2, the V gene TRBV4-3, with D maybe TRBD2 (6 bases). Per germline, CDR1 LGHNA and CDR2 YSLEER. The length of the CDR3 is 16 residues. V dropped 0 bases and J dropped 2 bases, with 10 bases sitting between them. CDR3 loop: CASSQESAGNTGELFF. For the CDR3, the DNA is TGCGCCAGCAGCCAAGAATCCGCGGGAAACACCGGGGAGCTGTTTTTT.

This clone was picked up one time. This rearrangement joins TRBV29-1 to TRBJ1-3; 7 bases align to TRBD1. V shed 3 bases, J shed 4 bases, and the junction held 18 bases outside the gene matches. The CDR3 extends over 18 amino acids. From germline, CDR1 is SQVTM and CDR2 ANQGSEA. The CDR3: CSVDTRGQSMTRGNTIYF. The CDR3 bases are TGCAGCGTTGACACTCGGGGACAGTCAATGACGCGAGGAAACACCATATATTTT.

The V and J genes are TRBV2 and TRBJ2-5; TRBD2 agrees at 10 bases. The germline gives CDR1 SNHLY, CDR2 FYNNEI. The junction had 7 bases not matched to a gene; V was cut back by 2 bases and J by 4 bases. The CDR3 runs 16 residues. CDR3 protein: CASSELAGAGRETQYF. The CDR3 coding sequence is TGTGCCAGCAGTGAACTAGCGGGGGCGGGCAGAGAGACCCAGTACTTC.